The 30 T cell receptor beta chains presented below share a single source sample, sequenced in a study of Graves' ophthalmopathy and Graves' hyperthyroidism. Transcripts of RNA were the source for amplifying TCR beta CDR3 regions. HTBI primers served in a first-round RT-PCR, which a second-round multiplex PCR followed. TCRdb independently ran MiXCR on the multiplex PCR reads; one entry per CDR3 protein. The repertoire has hundreds of thousands of distinct CDR3 sequences, approximately 21% of them found once; the top ten carry around 7%. The sequenced material came from peripheral blood. These receptors were collected from a woman between 18 and 30 years old with stable Graves' hyperthyroidism. Some clones in this sample may be carry-over from other donors' samples.

Ten or more counts support this clonotype. The chain is built from TRBV12-3 or TRBV12-4 and TRBJ1-1; D ambiguous. The germline V and J ends were trimmed by 6 bases and 1 base, with 12 bases remaining between them. There are 14 residues in the CDR3. As DNA, the CDR3 is TGTGCCAGCAGGGATGGACTGGGGAACACTGAAGCTTTCTTT. It is translated as CASRDGLGNTEAFF.

This clonotype was detected a few times. The V and J genes are TRBV6-1 and TRBJ1-6; D is unclear. This CDR3 has 13 residues. Germline CDR1 MNHNS, CDR2 SASEGT. V gave up 2 bases and J gave up 10 bases, with 9 bases separating them. The CDR3 DNA is TGTGCCAGCAGTGAACAGAGTTCCTCACCCCTCCACTTT. The encoded protein is CASSEQSSSPLHF.

The CDR3: CASSYGGRRYF. The CDR3, as DNA: TGTGCCAGCAGTTACGGCGGGCGACGGTACTTC. The chain combines TRBV6-5 with TRBJ2-7, with a possible D match to TRBD2 (5 bases). The V gene lost 2 bases and the J gene lost 12 bases, with 11 bases spanning the gap. The CDR3 runs 11 residues. The germline V gene encodes CDR1 MNHEY and CDR2 SVGAGI.

Only one count was recorded for this clonotype. The genes are TRBV7-2 and TRBJ2-7; 7 nucleotides line up with TRBD2. This CDR3 comprises 14 residues. The junction had 4 bases not matched to a gene; V was cut back by 3 bases and J by 2 bases. Germline V gene data show CDR1 as SGHTA and CDR2 as FQGNSA. In nucleotides, the CDR3 is TGTGCCAGCAGCTTCCGGGACTACGCCTACGAGCAGTACTTC. Its translation is CASSFRDYAYEQYF.

The chain carries TRBV12-3 or TRBV12-4 and TRBJ1-1, with D uncertain. The CDR3 extends over 15 amino acids. The germline V and J ends were trimmed by 5 bases and 6 bases, with 19 bases remaining between them. CDR3 amino acids: CASSIRRLARPEAFF. The CDR3 coding sequence is TGTGCCAGCAGTATCCGACGGTTGGCGAGACCTGAAGCTTTCTTT.

This clonotype has just a few counts. The chain links TRBV4-1 to TRBJ1-6; D is possibly TRBD1 (6 bases). V lost 0 bases and J 10 bases, leaving 13 bases between the germline ends. The CDR3 is made up of 15 amino acids. From germline, CDR1 is MGHRA and CDR2 YSYEKL. The CDR3 DNA sequence: TGCGCCAGCAGCCAAGAGGGGGCGCGGGAGTCACCCCTCCACTTT. Protein sequence: CASSQEGARESPLHF.

The chain joins TRBV6-5 to TRBJ1-1; unclear D gene. CDR3 length: 14 residues. Trimming shortened V by 1 base and J by 1 base, and 7 bases separated the two germline ends. Germline-derived CDR1 and CDR2 are MNHEY and SVGAGI. CDR3 loop: CASSYWLPNTEAFF. In DNA form, the CDR3 reads TGTGCCAGCAGTTACTGGCTACCGAACACTGAAGCTTTCTTT.

J is TRBJ2-2 and V is TRBV28; 9 bases fit TRBD1. With 6 bases clipped from V and 5 bases from J, the junction kept 7 bases outside the gene matches. The CDR3 sequence is 15 residues long. Per germline, CDR1 MDHEN and CDR2 SYDVKM. The CDR3 sequence is CASSPRTGATGELFF. The CDR3 DNA sequence: TGTGCCAGCAGCCCTCGGACAGGGGCAACCGGGGAGCTGTTTTTT.

The chain is built from TRBV30 and TRBJ1-5; no clear D gene. The CDR3 length is 13 residues. The germline V gene encodes CDR1 GTSNPN and CDR2 SVGIG (reference sequence). V was pared by 2 bases and J by 2 bases, with 7 bases between. CDR3 sequence reads: CAWSSVGNQPQHF. Here the CDR3 DNA reads TGTGCCTGGAGTTCCGTCGGCAATCAGCCCCAGCATTTT.

The gene calls are TRBV6-1 and TRBJ2-7; possibly TRBD2 for D (5 bases). V lost 7 bases to trimming and J lost 5 bases, with 15 bases between them. This CDR3 region has 13 residues. Germline V gene lookup returns CDR1 MNHNS and CDR2 SASEGT. DNA for the CDR3: TGTGCCAGCACCTACGGAAGAGGGCACGAGCAGTACTTC. The encoded protein is CASTYGRGHEQYF.

This clonotype was observed at least ten times. The CDR3 coding sequence is TGCAGCGGGACAGGGGGCGGCTACGAGCAGTACTTC. As protein: CSGTGGGYEQYF. The J gene is TRBJ2-7, the V gene TRBV29-1, with 11 bases aligning to TRBD1. Germline-derived CDR1 and CDR2 are SQVTM and ANQGSEA. Trimming took 7 bases from V and 3 from J; bases not matched to a gene: 2. This CDR3 is 12 amino acids long.

Ten or more counts support this clonotype. The gene calls are TRBV30 and TRBJ1-2; D gene unclear. CDR1 GTSNPN and CDR2 SVGIG come from the germline V gene (reference sequence). V lost 2 bases, J lost 7 bases, and 8 bases lay in between. This CDR3 contains 11 residues. The CDR3 loop is CAWSRVGGYTF. The CDR3 region has the DNA TGTGCCTGGAGTAGGGTTGGTGGCTACACCTTC. The variable domain in full, with the rest retrieved from reference TRBV30 and TRBJ1-2, is SQTIHQWPATLVQPVGSPLSLECTVEGTSNPNLYWYRQAAGRGLQLLFYSVGIGQISSEVPQNLSASRPQDRQFILSSKKLLLSDSGFYLCAWSRVGGYTFGSGTRLTVV.

In its sample, this clonotype was seen many times. J is TRBJ1-6 and V is TRBV30; D is possibly TRBD1 (5 bases). The CDR3 has 14 residues. V lost 4 bases, J lost 5 bases, and 12 bases lay in between. Looked up from germline, CDR1 is GTSNPN and CDR2 is SVGIG (reference sequence). The CDR3 protein is CAWTTGRNNSPLHF. The CDR3 DNA reads as TGTGCCTGGACCACGGGACGCAATAATTCACCCCTCCACTTT.

This clonotype came up a few times. A read error may produce the germline difference seen at one junction end. The chain has TRBV6-1 and TRBJ2-4; D might be TRBD2 (5 bases). Germline CDR1 and CDR2: MNHNS and SASEGT. The CDR3 spans 15 residues. CDR3 nucleotide sequence: TGTGCCAGCAGTGAAGGTTTTCTAGCCAAAAACATTAAGTACTTC. It yields the protein CASSEGFLAKNIKYF.

The table lists this clonotype with a few counts. The chain joins TRBV19 to TRBJ1-1; D gene ambiguous. The germline gives CDR1 LNHDA, CDR2 SQIVND (reference sequence). V gave up 3 bases and J gave up 7 bases, with 6 bases separating them. This CDR3 is 11 amino acids long. The CDR3 DNA is TGTGCCAGTAGTATTTCATTTGAAGCTTTCTTT. It codes for CASSISFEAFF.

There are a few counts of this clonotype. V is TRBV25-1 and J is TRBJ1-1, with a tentative D call TRBD1 (5 bases). Germline lookup yields CDR1 MGHDK and CDR2 SYGVNS. Trimming pared 0 bases from V and 6 bases from J, leaving 17 bases between. The CDR3 spans 16 residues. The DNA of the CDR3 is TGTGCCAGCAGTGAATATTTAGGGAAAGAGGGGTCTGAAGCTTTCTTT. Translating gives CASSEYLGKEGSEAFF.

This clonotype was seen ten or more times. The V gene is TRBV7-2, the J gene TRBJ1-2; D is perhaps TRBD1 (6 bases). The CDR3 sequence is 15 residues long. The V end lost 4 bases, the J end lost 1 base, and 13 bases lay between the germline ends. In germline, CDR1 is SGHTA, CDR2 FQGNSA. CDR3 DNA sequence: TGTGCCAGCAGCTCAACAGGGCCCCTTAACTATGGCTACACCTTC. Translation: CASSSTGPLNYGYTF.

The CDR3 DNA is TGTGCCAGCAGACCGGGACCAACGGACGAGCAGTACTTC. The encoded protein is CASRPGPTDEQYF. The chain joins TRBV2 to TRBJ2-7, with D perhaps matching TRBD1 or TRBD2 (5 bases each). This CDR3 has 13 amino acids. CDR1 is SNHLY, CDR2 FYNNEI, per germline. The V gene lost 6 bases and the J gene lost 5 bases, with 14 bases spanning the gap.

This chain joins TRBV6-5 and TRBJ1-5, with TRBD1 matching over 7 bases. Germline lookup yields CDR1 MNHEY and CDR2 SVGAGI. The CDR3 runs to 15 residues. Germline trimming cut 2 bases from V and 3 bases from J; bases unmatched to any gene: 4. This CDR3 is CASSYGTANNQPQHF. CDR3 nucleotides: TGTGCCAGCAGTTACGGGACAGCGAACAATCAGCCCCAGCATTTT.

Of note for this clonotype: Since no conserved phenylalanine or tryptophan closes the CDR3, a read error is the likely cause. This chain uses TRBV6-1 with TRBJ1-1, with D tentatively TRBD1 (6 bases). V lost 5 bases and J 0 bases, leaving 10 bases between the germline ends. The CDR3 is 14 amino acids. The V gene's germline CDR1 is MNHNS and CDR2 SASEGT. The DNA of the CDR3 is TGTGCCAGCAGTATTCAGGGGATGAACACTGAAGCTTTCGTT. Amino acids: CASSIQGMNTEAFV.

In this sample, this clonotype turned up many times. This chain connects TRBV6-2 or TRBV6-3 to TRBJ2-5; TRBD2 matches at 14 bases. J gave up 5 bases and V 6 bases, and 8 bases lay outside the gene matches. This CDR3 comprises 16 residues. CDR1 is MNHEY and CDR2 is SVGEGT in the germline V gene. This CDR3 reads CASSFETSGGEETQYF. The CDR3 DNA follows: TGTGCCAGCAGCTTCGAGACTAGCGGGGGGGAGGAGACCCAGTACTTC.

The genes are TRBV6-2 or TRBV6-3 and TRBJ2-7; maybe TRBD2 (6 bases). CDR3 length equals 13 residues. The germline CDR1 and CDR2 sequences are MNHEY and SVGEGT. Trimming shortened V by 5 bases and J by 2 bases, and 10 bases separated the two germline ends. The CDR3 DNA follows: TGTGCCAGCAGTCGACTAGGACCCTACGAGCAGTACTTC. The encoded protein is CASSRLGPYEQYF.

Here the CDR3 DNA reads TGCAGTGCTAGACCCCCCGGGACTAGTGGGTACGAGCAGTACTTC. It specifies CSARPPGTSGYEQYF. V usage is TRBV20-1 and J usage is TRBJ2-7; TRBD2 matches 8 bases. The CDR3 length is 15 residues. J was trimmed by 4 bases and V by 2 bases; bases with no gene match: 10. Germline V gene lookup returns CDR1 DFQATT and CDR2 SNEGSKA (reference sequence).

This clonotype was seen at least ten times. CDR3 protein: CASNPGLAGRKSGEQYF. The DNA for the CDR3 is TGTGCCAGTAATCCGGGACTAGCGGGAAGGAAATCGGGCGAGCAGTACTTC. V and J are TRBV27 and TRBJ2-7; 13 nucleotides line up with TRBD2. Germline values: CDR1 MNHEY, CDR2 SMNVEV (reference sequence). V was clipped by 9 bases and J by 6 bases; unmatched bases: 17. The CDR3 spans 17 residues.

The table lists this clonotype with many counts. The chain employs TRBV6-1 and TRBJ1-6; no firm D call. Trimming shortened V by 5 bases and J by 7 bases, and 6 bases separated the two germline ends. Germline V gene sequence: CDR1 MNHNS, CDR2 SASEGT. The CDR3 loop spans 12 amino acids. The CDR3 loop is CASSYLNSPLHF. The CDR3 nucleotides are TGTGCCAGCAGTTACCTGAATTCACCCCTCCACTTT.

In its sample, this clonotype was seen many times. The chain links TRBV6-6 to TRBJ1-3; 9 bases agree with TRBD1. This CDR3 has 19 residues. V was clipped by 8 bases and J by 1 base; unmatched bases: 18. Germline-derived CDR1 and CDR2 are MNHNY and SVGAGI (reference sequence). This CDR3 reads CASGTNRGRPPRSGNTIYF. Written as DNA, the CDR3 is TGTGCCAGCGGGACCAACAGGGGGCGTCCTCCGAGGTCTGGAAACACCATATATTTT.

This chain connects TRBV30 to TRBJ1-1; D is undetermined. CDR1 is GTSNPN and CDR2 is SVGIG in the germline V gene (reference sequence). The CDR3 is 13 amino acids. Trimming took 1 base from V and 11 from J, leaving 17 bases between them. In DNA form, the CDR3 reads TGTGCCTGGAGTGACGGGGAACCGCCGCGGGCTTTCTTT. Translated: CAWSDGEPPRAFF.

The chain recombines TRBV10-1 with TRBJ1-1; D uncertain. The CDR3 covers 14 residues. V lost 8 bases and J lost 5, with 18 bases in between. Per the germline V gene, CDR1 is WNHNN and CDR2 is SYGVQD (reference sequence). The CDR3 DNA reads TGCGCCAGCCGACGAAGCCGGAGGAAAACTGAAGCTTTCTTT. This codes for CASRRSRRKTEAFF.

A note on this clonotype: An end of the junction does not agree with germline; a read error may underlie this. The chain's CDR3 is CASRRDRVAKNIKYF. The CDR3 coding sequence is TGTGCCAGCAGGAGAGATAGGGTAGCCAAAAACATTAAGTACTTC. This chain joins TRBV6-1 and TRBJ2-4; D gene ambiguous. This CDR3 is 15 amino acids long. Germline CDR1 and CDR2: MNHNS and SASEGT.

This clonotype has only a few counts. The V and J genes are TRBV20-1 and TRBJ1-5; D might be TRBD1 (6 bases). This CDR3 region has 14 residues. Germline V gene data show CDR1 as DFQATT and CDR2 as SNEGSKA (reference sequence). Trimming took 3 bases from V and 7 from J, leaving 16 bases between them. The CDR3 sequence is CSARAGWGRQPQHF. CDR3 sequence (DNA): TGCAGTGCTAGGGCTGGTTGGGGGCGCCAGCCCCAGCATTTT.